Described below is a single T cell receptor beta chain sequence and its context. Its binding antigen is unknown. There are no base qualities to consult, and no much larger clone falls within one base. The source of the sample is a study of cytomegalovirus exposure and HLA in healthy donors (dated by TCRdb to 2017 to 2019). Regarding the complete study: The roughly 700 repertoires of the first cohort and the roughly 120 validation repertoires were produced on the same platform, according to a later analysis. The aim of the study was to test whether cataloging public T cell receptors could identify signatures of past pathogen exposure. In addition to the first cohort of roughly 700 subjects, a separate validation cohort of 130 or so different subjects was used. To predict cytomegalovirus infection status, the study combined high-throughput TCR immunosequencing, statistical association of individual TCRs with disease status, and machine learning.

CDR1 and CDR2 are drawn from the germline V gene: MDHEN, SYDVKM. Trimming removed 5 bases from V and 4 bases from J, leaving 20 bases between the germline ends. The CDR3 sequence holds 16 residues, the cysteine and phenylalanine included. Only the CDR3 part of the read is kept: 48 bases, read in frame from the first base. Paper-wide results and their limitations: The authors suggested that the approach could potentially be extended to other disease states and immunological phenotypes. The study listed approximately 150 TCR beta chains as associated with cytomegalovirus. Most TCR sequences were seen in very few donors, while some public TCRs were found in many individuals. Of the cluster scores, roughly 93% were above 0 in a later analysis, which found that TCRs clustered in the first cohort also tended to co-occur in the approximately 130 validation repertoires. A later analysis had no HLA typing for the validation cohort, so co-occurrence there was scored across all 130 or so repertoires. In both the original and validation cohorts, the classifier was reported to diagnose cytomegalovirus status with high specificity and sensitivity. In vitro tests confirmed that a few of the cytomegalovirus-associated TCR beta chains recognize cytomegalovirus antigens.

The method was the immunoSEQ multiplex PCR assay. The paper's data handling went like this. To diagnose cytomegalovirus status from the catalog of TCR beta chain sequences, a statistical classification framework was built. As stored in TCRdb, this immuneACCESS dataset retains in-frame rearrangements with V and J assigned. A fraction of the clones does not appear; measured against another copy, unresolved V genes explain less than half of the discrepancy, and the remainder lacks a known reason. V and J calls and clone size are as listed in that table; D and trimming were resolved from the DNA. The sample table records some 140,000 clones; roughly nine tenths of these occur just once. The ten largest clones represent 2.9% of the sample. The donors belonged to the validation cohort of around 110 subjects, which was separate from the roughly 700-subject first cohort.

The TCR comes from a man aged 18-30 years in good health and CMV-seronegative. The chain uses TRBV28 and TRBJ1-2; TRBD1 is a weak D gene call, 6 bases matching. The sequencing sample was made of PBMCs. The CDR3 protein sequence reads: CASSPPPGQQIYGYTF. The nucleotides are TGTGCCAGCAGTCCCCCCCCGGGACAACAAATCTATGGCTACACCTTC.